This T cell receptor (beta chain) was recovered during a study of T cell repertoires in cytomegalovirus infection. Across the study: The public TCR beta signatures pointed to both CMV infection and matching HLA type.

The length of the CDR3 is 13 residues. The germline CDR1 and CDR2 sequences are SGHVS and FNYEAQ. V lost 3 bases and J 9 bases, leaving 12 bases between the germline ends. In TCRdb, the reads were re-called with MiXCR into one record per CDR3 protein. Among some 180,000 distinct CDR3 sequences listed, about a sixth were seen once. There are a few counts of this clonotype. Its antigen is still unknown. Findings and caveats of the study: The ex vivo response was dominated by HLA-C-restricted CMV-specific TCR beta clonotypes.

V gene TRBV7-6 combines with J gene TRBJ2-1; D ambiguous. The material sequenced was CD8+ T cells from PBMCs. The TCR was taken from a human donor in good health (CMV status not recorded). Some clones in this sample may be carry-over from other donors' samples. CDR3 DNA sequence: TGTGCCAGCAGCTTCGGACGGCTGGGTGAGCAGTTCTTC. Translation: CASSFGRLGEQFF.